Following are 9 T cell receptor beta chains from one sample sequenced in a study of CD8+ T cells in alopecia areata. As the sequencing template, cDNA was produced by extracting RNA and reverse transcribing it. Data came from immunoSEQ multiplex PCR; TCRdb stores just in-frame clones and leaves some out. The sample lists 200,000 or so clones, roughly 64% occurring once. Described treatment: oral pan-JAK inhibitor, 5-10 mg twice daily. Sample: CD4+ T cells sorted from blood, taken at week 24, from a patient treated with tofacitinib. These receptors were taken from a human donor with alopecia areata.

This clone was observed a handful of times. This chain links TRBV6-6 with TRBJ2-7; D is undetermined. V lost 6 bases to trimming and J lost 3 bases, with 15 bases between them. CDR1 and CDR2 from the germline V gene are MNHNY and SVGAGI (reference sequence). The length of the CDR3 is 14 residues. CDR3 coding DNA: TGTGCCAGCAGCGGCACAGATAAGGGCTACGAGCAGTACTTC. Its translation is CASSGTDKGYEQYF.

This clone was counted once. The chain joins TRBV30 to TRBJ1-1; D is possibly TRBD1 (6 bases). Trimming pared 7 bases from V and 4 bases from J, leaving 16 bases between. Looked up from germline, CDR1 is GTSNPN and CDR2 is SVGIG (reference sequence). CDR3 size: 13 residues. The CDR3 loop reads CASRGIQGTEAFF. In nucleotides, the CDR3 is TGTGCCTCTCGGGGGATACAGGGCACTGAAGCTTTCTTT.

This chain links TRBV5-1 with TRBJ2-7, with D possibly TRBD2 on 5 matching bases. In germline, CDR1 is SGHRS, CDR2 YFSETQ. The CDR3 runs to 14 residues. V was trimmed by 0 bases and J by 0 bases, leaving 7 bases between them. The DNA of the CDR3 is TGCGCCAGCAGCTTGGAAGCGGACTCCTACGAGCAGTACTTC. Encoded protein: CASSLEADSYEQYF.

This clone was counted only a few times. CDR3 amino acids: CARRAPDSPLHF. The CDR3 DNA reads as TGTGCCAGACGGGCCCCTGATTCACCCCTCCACTTT. V and J are TRBV9 and TRBJ1-6; D remains unclear. Germline V gene lookup returns CDR1 SGDLS and CDR2 YYNGEE. This CDR3 is built from 12 residues. V was shortened by 8 bases and J by 8 bases, with 11 bases between the two germline ends. Using reference TRBV9 and TRBJ1-6 for the parts outside the CDR3, the full variable domain is DSGVTQTPKHLITATGQRVTLRCSPRSGDLSVYWYQQSLDQGLQFLIQYYNGEERAKGNILERFSAQQFPDLHSELNLSSLELGDSALYFCARRAPDSPLHFGNGTRLTVT.

In this sample, this clone turned up once. Other nucleotide sequences in the sample specify the same CDR3. This sequence joins TRBV2 and TRBJ2-5; D perhaps matches TRBD2 (5 bases). CDR1 SNHLY and CDR2 FYNNEI come from the germline V gene. The V gene lost 6 bases and the J gene lost 0 bases, with 5 bases spanning the gap. The CDR3 is 12 amino acids. Written as DNA, the CDR3 is TGTGCCAGCAGGCGGGACCAAGAGACCCAGTACTTC. Translation gives CASRRDQETQYF.

This clone occurred once. The gene calls are TRBV7-9 and TRBJ2-5; D remains ambiguous. V lost 8 bases to trimming and J lost 6 bases, with 7 bases between them. The CDR3 contains 10 residues. Germline CDR1 SEHNR, CDR2 FQNEAQ (reference sequence). DNA of the CDR3: TGTGCCAGCGCCCGGCAGACCCAGTACTTC. It is translated as CASARQTQYF.

The V gene is TRBV30, the J gene TRBJ2-5, with 8 bases aligning to TRBD1. J lost 5 bases, V lost 1 base, and 18 bases had no gene match. Germline CDR1 reads GTSNPN; CDR2 reads SVGIG (reference sequence). This CDR3 spans 18 amino acids. CDR3: CAWSDSQGALIIGETQYF. CDR3 DNA: TGTGCCTGGAGTGATTCCCAGGGGGCGCTTATTATCGGGGAGACCCAGTACTTC.

This chain connects TRBV7-2 to TRBJ2-3; maybe TRBD1 (6 bases). Trimming removed 5 bases from V and 4 bases from J, with 16 bases in between. The CDR3 spans 15 residues. The germline CDR1 and CDR2 sequences are SGHTA and FQGNSA. The CDR3 bases are TGTGCCAGCAGCCAAAGAACAGGGCCCGCAGATACGCAGTATTTT. It codes for CASSQRTGPADTQYF.

The rearrangement links TRBV27 to TRBJ2-5, with TRBD1 as a possible D gene (7 bases). This CDR3 is built from 15 residues. Germline lookup yields CDR1 MNHEY and CDR2 SMNVEV (reference sequence). Trimming removed 1 base at V and 5 bases at J, with 14 bases between. The DNA of the CDR3 is TGTGCCAGCAGTTTATACTGGACAGGAGGGGAGACCCAGTACTTC. It specifies CASSLYWTGGETQYF.